Reported below is one TCR beta chain. The length of the CDR3 is 12 residues. Germline CDR1 reads MDHEN; CDR2 reads SYDVKM. V was clipped by 5 bases and J by 5 bases, with 9 bases between them. Using immunoSEQ multiplex PCR, the repertoire was profiled, and TCRdb retains in-frame clones only, with some absent. The sample records roughly 9,700 clones, roughly a third being singletons. The data are from a study of graft-versus-host responses after intestinal transplantation. Background on the study: Anti-thymocyte globulin served as induction for all recipients, who then took tacrolimus and steroids for 3 to 4 years.

Responders (200,000, CFSE-labeled) were co-plated with 200,000 irradiated, violet-dye-labeled stimulators. The TCR sequence derives from a human patient who received an intestinal transplant. This chain links TRBV28 with TRBJ2-5, with no clear D. The sequenced sample was alloreactive CD8+ T cells from a mixed lymphocyte reaction culture, obtained before intestinal transplant. Sample subset: CFSE-low proliferating T cells sorted from roughly six-day pre-transplant mixed lymphocyte reaction (GvH or HvG direction). CDR3 sequence reads: CASSPFLETQYF. The DNA of the CDR3 is TGTGCCAGCAGTCCCTTCTTGGAGACCCAGTACTTC.